Here is one T cell receptor (beta chain) with its context. Its target antigen remains unknown. No base quality information exists; no much larger clone differs at one position. This record belongs to a study of cytomegalovirus exposure and HLA in healthy donors (dated by TCRdb to 2016 to 2017). Turning to the overall study: An earlier analysis of some 500 of the donors reported 250 to 350 Gb of sequence data and around 120 million unique TCR beta sequences from some 180 million T cells. The aim of the study was to test whether cataloging public T cell receptors could identify signatures of past pathogen exposure. Donor age, sex, ethnicity and CMV serostatus were compiled together with the repertoire data. Along with the approximately 650-subject first cohort, a separate validation cohort of 120 different subjects was used. Both class I and class II loci were covered by HLA typing, at four-digit resolution. In the later analysis, no new phenotypic data were used to find candidate immune exposures; instead, reliance was placed on TCR beta sequences and their occurrence across donors. An early release that covered roughly 600 HLA-typed donors contained 300 to 350 gigabases of sequencing data and about 84 million unique TCR sequences. Genome-wide SNP genotypes for about 65% of the roughly 700 donors were used in a later genetic analysis, which treated that subset as a discovery cohort. To predict cytomegalovirus infection status, the study brought together high-throughput TCR immunosequencing, statistical association of individual TCRs with disease status, and machine learning. Among the approximately 420 genotyped donors, roughly 80% belonged to the genetic ancestry cluster associated with self-reported Caucasian donors. Across 398 genotyped donors of the cohort, an average of approximately 240,000 unique TCR beta nucleotide sequences per donor were sequenced, and 15% to 20% of those sequences were non-productive. The study used immunosequencing to profile the T cell repertoires of 600 to 850 subjects and linked those repertoires to cytomegalovirus serostatus. The number of donors typed differed by locus, with roughly 629-640 for A, B, C, DRB1 and DQB1, roughly 520 for DQA1, about 610 for DPA1, and over 400 for DPB1. To decide whether each TCR beta V gene segment behaved as functional or pseudogenic, an earlier analysis of some 540 of the donors relied on high-throughput TCR beta sequencing. To study patterns of TCR occurrence, a later analysis re-analyzed previously published TCR beta repertoires from 650 to 750 donors and added high-resolution HLA genotyping. Every repertoire in the discovery cohort had been generated on one and the same sequencing platform. Five DR-DQ haplotypes were treated as single units for association and clustering because of strong linkage in the cohort. Overall study outcomes, separate from this receptor: The study gave a list of about 160 TCR beta chains associated with cytomegalovirus. In an earlier analysis of approximately 600 of the donors, most TCR beta V segments were observed in productive rearrangements about 90% or about 30% of the time, broadly matching IMGT annotations. In a later analysis, HLA-associated TCR beta chains showed more clonal expansion and lower generation probabilities than non-associated chains that were equally common. In this cohort, only TCR beta chains were sequenced, and detectable features were limited by the absence of alpha or paired-chain data. The presence/absence analyses assumed that sequencing depth was roughly uniform across donors, and that assumption may not be true. According to the authors, the approach could potentially be generalized to other disease states and immunological phenotypes. In a later genetic analysis, fewer N-insertions in productive TCRs were reported among donors in an Asian-associated ancestry cluster than the roughly 700-donor mean. Across donors, most TCR sequences were observed very rarely, whereas some public TCRs were present in many individuals. Correlated functional status among segregating V segments might reflect linkage disequilibrium, but an unknown experimental factor could not be ruled out. According to a later analysis, TCR association rates differed among HLA loci, with DRB1 alleles showing the most associated TCRs and HLA-C alleles showing the fewest. The earlier analysis of approximately 560 of the donors excluded about 16 rarely observed V segments, including chromosome 9 orphons, because counts were too low. Specific HLA alleles were associated with roughly 17,000 TCR beta sequences at a false discovery rate of 0.05 in a later analysis. A further reported finding was that TCR beta sequences accurately predicted the HLA-A and HLA-B alleles for most subjects in the first cohort. Cytomegalovirus status was reported to be diagnosed by the classifier with high specificity and sensitivity in both the original and validation cohorts. HLA typing was unavailable for some donors at each locus, so association tests used only the typed subset. An association between a missense DCLRE1C variant and V-gene and J-gene trimming of TCR beta chains was found in a later genetic analysis and replicated in an independent cohort. The only immune exposure information available for the cohort was CMV serostatus. Strong co-occurrence of HLA alleles, especially DR and DQ, made assigning TCR associations to individual alleles difficult. A few of the identified cytomegalovirus-associated TCR beta chains were confirmed in vitro to be specific for cytomegalovirus antigens. According to a later analysis, most CMV-associated TCR beta chains appeared to be HLA-restricted, and the HLA associations seemed to be driven largely by CMV exposure. According to a later analysis, parvovirus B19, influenza, CMV and Epstein-Barr virus appeared linked to several top co-occurrence clusters. Because the 87-base-pair reads could not distinguish some IMGT-functional V segments, including TRBV6-2 and TRBV6-3, those segments were excluded. A cluster of highly shared sequence variants was judged likely to be a technical artifact of the sequencing pipeline.

The cohort was made up of roughly 670 healthy bone marrow donors. Cohort members were all nominally healthy when sampled, although unrecorded immune exposures were likely present. The donor was CMV seropositive and was included in the group of 290 or so seropositive cohort members. Every donor gave a peripheral blood sample, and the peripheral blood mononuclear cells from that sample were used for TCR beta sequencing. Genomic DNA extraction from the blood cell samples was performed with the Qiagen DNeasy Blood Extraction Kit. The CDR3 covers 15 residues, taking in both the cysteine and the phenylalanine. The kept DNA is CDR3 alone, 45 bases in frame from the first base. V and J lose 4 bases and 4 bases, and a span of 19 bases separates them. CDR1 and CDR2 are drawn from the germline V gene: SQVTM, ANQGSEA. Library preparation was by the immunoSEQ multiplex PCR assay. For the multiplex PCR, a mixture combining 60 forward primers for TCR Vbeta segments and 13 reverse primers for TCR Jbeta segments was used. The CDR3 region of rearranged TCR beta genes was amplified from genomic DNA by a multiplex PCR assay. On the Illumina HiSeq System, the amplified TCR beta libraries were sequenced as 87-base-pair reads. The paper's data handling went like this. In a later analysis, roughly 80 million unique TCR beta chains were counted across the 690 or so repertoires, and roughly 11 million of these chains were shared by at least two donors. Raw reads were error-corrected and collapsed into unique sequences with a nearest-neighbor algorithm that merged closely related sequences to remove PCR and sequencing errors. To assign V, D and J gene segments, CDR3 sequences were aligned to IMGT reference sequences. Each retained sequence needed at least a six-nucleotide match to both a V gene segment and a J gene segment. Rearrangements were called productive when the CDR3 lacked stop codons and stayed in frame with V and J; all others were non-productive. Following IMGT convention, CDR3 was defined as the stretch from the second conserved V-encoded cysteine up to the conserved J-encoded phenylalanine. The earlier analysis of around 640 of the donors excluded sequences that lacked an unambiguous match to a single V gene segment. In an earlier analysis of 450 to 750 of the donors, a V segment was called functional when productive rearrangements were above 56.7%, and segregating when the standard deviation between donors exceeded 5%. A statistical classification framework was built to diagnose cytomegalovirus status from the catalog of TCR beta chain sequences. A later analysis assigned V and J genes by comparing TCR nucleotide sequences with IMGT/GENE-DB human TR gene sequences. Using the TCRdist pipeline, a later analysis assigned CDR3 sequences along with most-parsimonious VDJ recombination scenarios. In a later analysis, each TCR beta chain was defined by its CDR3 amino acid sequence together with its V-gene family, and reads without a unique V-gene family were excluded. In a later analysis, some 600 highly shared, low-generation-probability nucleotide sequences were removed to address suspected cross-contamination and a sequencing artifact. In a later analysis, a clonal expansion index for each public chain was calculated from normalized within-repertoire ranks of inferred template counts. A later analysis computed generation probabilities with a VDJ recombination model fitted to out-of-frame rearrangements, and checked the results against IGoR. In a later analysis, TCR-TCR, TCR-HLA and TCR-CMV co-occurrence was scored with hypergeometric tests, and a repertoire-size bias correction was applied to TCR pairs. False discovery rates were estimated in a later analysis by permuting HLA or CMV assignments 20 times. In a later analysis, co-occurring TCRs were grouped using DBSCAN, with TCRdist sequence similarity added in when clustering inside HLA-allele-positive subsets. Repertoires with fewer than 30,000 or more than 120,000 public chains were left out of co-occurrence clustering, as were five repertoires with anomalous nucleotide sharing. As stored in TCRdb, this immuneACCESS dataset retains in-frame rearrangements with V and J assigned. A fraction of the clones does not appear; measured against another copy, unresolved V genes explain less than half of the discrepancy, and the remainder lacks a known reason. For V, J and clone size, that table is used; D and trimming come from the DNA. This sample holds 70,000 to 95,000 clones; 84% were observed only once. Together, the top ten hold approximately 5.6% of the sample.

The material sequenced was PBMCs. The V and J segments used are TRBV29-1 and TRBJ2-5, and perhaps TRBD1 as D gene, on 5 matching bases. This TCR was sampled from a young woman in good health and CMV-seropositive. Here the CDR3 is given as CSVVGQPRSAETQYF. The DNA sequence reads TGCAGCGTTGTGGGGCAGCCCAGGTCGGCAGAGACCCAGTACTTC.